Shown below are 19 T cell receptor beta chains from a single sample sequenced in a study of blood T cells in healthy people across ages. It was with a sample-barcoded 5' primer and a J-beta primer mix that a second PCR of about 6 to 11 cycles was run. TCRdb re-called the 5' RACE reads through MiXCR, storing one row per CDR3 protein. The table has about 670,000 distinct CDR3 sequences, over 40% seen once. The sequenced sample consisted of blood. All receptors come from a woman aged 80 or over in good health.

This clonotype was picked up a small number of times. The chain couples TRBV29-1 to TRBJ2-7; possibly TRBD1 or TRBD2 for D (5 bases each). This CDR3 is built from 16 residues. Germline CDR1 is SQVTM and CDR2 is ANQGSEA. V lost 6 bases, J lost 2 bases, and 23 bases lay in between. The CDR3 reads CSVMGVAARRTYEQYF. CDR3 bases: TGCAGCGTAATGGGGGTCGCGGCCCGACGAACCTACGAGCAGTACTTC.

The CDR3 here is CSVLTGGGTDTQYF. The CDR3 nucleotides read TGCAGTGTCCTTACGGGCGGGGGCACAGATACGCAGTATTTT. This chain links TRBV20-1 with TRBJ2-3; possible D gene TRBD2, 6 bases. Per germline, CDR1 DFQATT and CDR2 SNEGSKA (reference sequence). This CDR3 has 14 amino acids. The ends were cut back, 7 bases at V and 1 base at J, with 15 bases in the middle.

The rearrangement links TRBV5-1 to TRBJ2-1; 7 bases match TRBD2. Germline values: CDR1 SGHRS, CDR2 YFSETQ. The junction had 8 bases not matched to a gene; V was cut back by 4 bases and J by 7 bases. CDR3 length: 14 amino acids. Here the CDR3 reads CASSLAGVENEQFF. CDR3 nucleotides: TGCGCCAGCAGCCTCGCGGGAGTAGAAAATGAGCAGTTCTTC.

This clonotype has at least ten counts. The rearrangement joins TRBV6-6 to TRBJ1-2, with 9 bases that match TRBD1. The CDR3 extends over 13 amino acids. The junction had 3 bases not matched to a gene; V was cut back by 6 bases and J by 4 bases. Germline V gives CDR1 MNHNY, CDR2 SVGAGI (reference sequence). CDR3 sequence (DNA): TGTGCCAGCAGATCGGACAGGGGCTATGGCTACACCTTC. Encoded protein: CASRSDRGYGYTF.

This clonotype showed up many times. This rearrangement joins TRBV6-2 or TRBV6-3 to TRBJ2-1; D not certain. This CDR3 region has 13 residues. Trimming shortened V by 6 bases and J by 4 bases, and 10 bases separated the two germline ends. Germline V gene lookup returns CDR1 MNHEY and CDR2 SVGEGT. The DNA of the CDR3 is TGTGCCAGCAGGCCCGACTCTTACAATGAGCAGTTCTTC. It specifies CASRPDSYNEQFF.

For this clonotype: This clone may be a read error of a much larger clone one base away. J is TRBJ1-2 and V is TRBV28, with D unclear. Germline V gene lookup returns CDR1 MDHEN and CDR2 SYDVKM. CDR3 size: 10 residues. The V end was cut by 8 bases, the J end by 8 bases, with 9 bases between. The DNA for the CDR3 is TGTGCCAGCGCCAGGACGGGCTACACCTTC. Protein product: CASARTGYTF.

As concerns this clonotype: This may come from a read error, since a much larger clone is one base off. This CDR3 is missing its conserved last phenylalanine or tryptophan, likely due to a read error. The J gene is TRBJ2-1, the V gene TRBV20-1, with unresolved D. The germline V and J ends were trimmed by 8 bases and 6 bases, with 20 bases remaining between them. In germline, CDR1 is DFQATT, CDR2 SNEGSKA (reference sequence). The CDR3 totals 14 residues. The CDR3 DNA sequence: TGCAGTCGCGCCCCGAACTCCGACCGCAATGAGCAGTTCTTG. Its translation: CSRAPNSDRNEQFL.

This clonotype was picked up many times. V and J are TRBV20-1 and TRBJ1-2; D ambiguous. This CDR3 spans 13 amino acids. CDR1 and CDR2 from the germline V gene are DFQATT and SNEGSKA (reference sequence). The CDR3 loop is CISLPEGASGYTF. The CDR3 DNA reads TGCATCTCCCTCCCGGAGGGAGCCTCTGGCTACACCTTC.

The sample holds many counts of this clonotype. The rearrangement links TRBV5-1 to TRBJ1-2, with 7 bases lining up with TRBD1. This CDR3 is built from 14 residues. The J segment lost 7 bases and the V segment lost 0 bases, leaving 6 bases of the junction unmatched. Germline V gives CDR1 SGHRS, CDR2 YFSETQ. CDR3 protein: CASSLGVRGAGYTF. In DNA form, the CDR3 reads TGCGCCAGCAGCTTGGGAGTCAGGGGGGCTGGCTACACCTTC.

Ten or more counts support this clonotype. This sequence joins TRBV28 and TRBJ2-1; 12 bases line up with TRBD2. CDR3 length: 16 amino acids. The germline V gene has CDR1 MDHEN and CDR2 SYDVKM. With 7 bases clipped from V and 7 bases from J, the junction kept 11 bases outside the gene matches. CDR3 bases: TGTGCCAGCAATCTAGCGGGAGGGACTATTAGTAATGAGCAGTTCTTC. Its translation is CASNLAGGTISNEQFF.

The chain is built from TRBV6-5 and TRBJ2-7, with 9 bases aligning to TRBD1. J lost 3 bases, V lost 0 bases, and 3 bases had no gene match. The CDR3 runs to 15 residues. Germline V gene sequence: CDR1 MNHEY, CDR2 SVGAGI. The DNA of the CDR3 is TGTGCCAGCAGTTACTCACGACAGGGGGGCTACGAGCAGTACTTC. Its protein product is CASSYSRQGGYEQYF.

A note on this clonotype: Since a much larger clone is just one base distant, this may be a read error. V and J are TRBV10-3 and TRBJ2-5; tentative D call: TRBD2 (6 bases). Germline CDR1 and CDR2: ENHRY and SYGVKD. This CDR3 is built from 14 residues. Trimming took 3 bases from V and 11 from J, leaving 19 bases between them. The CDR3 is CAISEPGLHNEQYF. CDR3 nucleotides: TGTGCCATCAGTGAACCGGGACTCCACAATGAGCAGTACTTC.

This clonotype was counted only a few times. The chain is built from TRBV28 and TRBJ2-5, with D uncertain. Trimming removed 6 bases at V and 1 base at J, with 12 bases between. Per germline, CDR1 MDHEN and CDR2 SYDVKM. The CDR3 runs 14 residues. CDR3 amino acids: CASSPLYLQETQYF. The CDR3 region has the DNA TGTGCCAGCAGCCCTCTTTACCTCCAAGAGACCCAGTACTTC. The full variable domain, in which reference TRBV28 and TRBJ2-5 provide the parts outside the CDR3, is DVKVTQSSRYLVKRTGEKVFLECVQDMDHENMFWYRQDPGLGLRLIYFSYDVKMKEKGDIPEGYSVSREKKERFSLILESASTNQTSMYLCASSPLYLQETQYFGPGTRLLVL.

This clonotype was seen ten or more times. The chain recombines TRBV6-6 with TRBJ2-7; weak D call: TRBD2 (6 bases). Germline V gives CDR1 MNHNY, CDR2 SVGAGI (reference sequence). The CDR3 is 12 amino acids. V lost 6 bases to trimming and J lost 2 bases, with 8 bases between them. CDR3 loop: CASSSSAYEQYF. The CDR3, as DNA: TGTGCCAGCAGCTCTAGCGCCTACGAGCAGTACTTC.

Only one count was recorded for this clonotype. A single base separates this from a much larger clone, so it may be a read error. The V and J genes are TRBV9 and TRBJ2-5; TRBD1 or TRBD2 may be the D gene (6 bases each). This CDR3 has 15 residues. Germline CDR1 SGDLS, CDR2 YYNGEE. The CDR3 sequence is CAGSVGGGIQETQYF. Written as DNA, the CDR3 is TGTGCCGGCAGCGTAGGAGGGGGAATCCAAGAGACCCAGTACTTC.

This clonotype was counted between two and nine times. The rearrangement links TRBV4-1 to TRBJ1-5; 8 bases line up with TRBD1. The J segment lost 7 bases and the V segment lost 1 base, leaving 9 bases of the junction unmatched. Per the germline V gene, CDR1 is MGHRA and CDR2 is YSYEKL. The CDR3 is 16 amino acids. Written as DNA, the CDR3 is TGCGCCAGCAGCCAAGCCTCACAGGGGGTGGTACAGCCCCAGCATTTT. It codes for CASSQASQGVVQPQHF.

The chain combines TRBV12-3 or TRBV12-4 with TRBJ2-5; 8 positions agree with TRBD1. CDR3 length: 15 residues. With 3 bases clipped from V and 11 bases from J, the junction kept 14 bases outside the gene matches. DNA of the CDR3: TGTGCCAGCAGTTTGGGCGATCGGGACAGGAATGAGCAGTACTTC. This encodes CASSLGDRDRNEQYF.

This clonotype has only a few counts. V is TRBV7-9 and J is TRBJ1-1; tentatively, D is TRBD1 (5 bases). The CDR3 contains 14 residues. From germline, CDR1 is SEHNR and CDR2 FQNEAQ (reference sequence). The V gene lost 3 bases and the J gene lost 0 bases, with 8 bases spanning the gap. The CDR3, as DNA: TGTGCCAGCAGCTTCAGGGAGTTGAACACTGAAGCTTTCTTT. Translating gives CASSFRELNTEAFF.

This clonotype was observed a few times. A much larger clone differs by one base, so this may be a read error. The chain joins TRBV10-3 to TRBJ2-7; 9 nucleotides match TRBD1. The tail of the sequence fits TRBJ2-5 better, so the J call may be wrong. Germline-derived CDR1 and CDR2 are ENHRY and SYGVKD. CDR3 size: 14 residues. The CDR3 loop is CAISGDRAGETQYF. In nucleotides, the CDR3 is TGTGCCATCAGCGGGGACAGGGCTGGCGAGACCCAGTACTTC.